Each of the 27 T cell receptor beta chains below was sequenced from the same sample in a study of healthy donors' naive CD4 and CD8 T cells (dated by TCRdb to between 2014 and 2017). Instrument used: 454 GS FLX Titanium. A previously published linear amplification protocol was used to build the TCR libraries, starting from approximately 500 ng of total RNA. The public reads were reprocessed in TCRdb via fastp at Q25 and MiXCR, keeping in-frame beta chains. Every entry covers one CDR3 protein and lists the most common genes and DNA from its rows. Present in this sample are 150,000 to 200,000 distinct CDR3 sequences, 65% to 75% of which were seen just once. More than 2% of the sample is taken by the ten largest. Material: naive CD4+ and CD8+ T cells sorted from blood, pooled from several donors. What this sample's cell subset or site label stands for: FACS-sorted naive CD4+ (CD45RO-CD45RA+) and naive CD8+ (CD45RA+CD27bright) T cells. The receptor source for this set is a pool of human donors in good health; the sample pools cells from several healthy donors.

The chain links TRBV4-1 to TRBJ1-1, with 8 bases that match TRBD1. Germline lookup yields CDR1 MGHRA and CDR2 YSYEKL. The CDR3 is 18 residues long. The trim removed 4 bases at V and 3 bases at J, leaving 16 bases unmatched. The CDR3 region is CASSRIRGQGAMDTEAFF. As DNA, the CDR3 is TGCGCCAGCAGCCGAATACGGGGCCAGGGGGCTATGGACACTGAAGCTTTCTTT.

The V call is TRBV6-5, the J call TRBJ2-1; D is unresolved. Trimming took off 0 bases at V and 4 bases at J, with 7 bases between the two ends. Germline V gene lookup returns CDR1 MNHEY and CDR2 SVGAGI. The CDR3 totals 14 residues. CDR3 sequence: CASSYSVRYNEQFF. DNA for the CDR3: TGTGCCAGCAGTTACTCAGTCAGATACAATGAGCAGTTCTTC.

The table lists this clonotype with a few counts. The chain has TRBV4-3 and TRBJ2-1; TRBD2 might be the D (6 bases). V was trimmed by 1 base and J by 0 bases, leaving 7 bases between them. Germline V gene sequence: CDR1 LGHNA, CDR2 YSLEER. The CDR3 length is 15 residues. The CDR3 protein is CASSQGRGSYNEQFF. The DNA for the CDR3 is TGCGCCAGCAGCCAAGGGAGGGGCTCCTACAATGAGCAGTTCTTC.

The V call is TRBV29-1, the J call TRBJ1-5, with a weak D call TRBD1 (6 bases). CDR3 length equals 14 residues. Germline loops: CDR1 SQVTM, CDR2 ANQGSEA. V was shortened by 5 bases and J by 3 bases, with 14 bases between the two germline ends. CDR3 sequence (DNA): TGCAGCGTTTCGGACAGAAACGACAATCAGCCCCAGCATTTT. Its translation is CSVSDRNDNQPQHF.

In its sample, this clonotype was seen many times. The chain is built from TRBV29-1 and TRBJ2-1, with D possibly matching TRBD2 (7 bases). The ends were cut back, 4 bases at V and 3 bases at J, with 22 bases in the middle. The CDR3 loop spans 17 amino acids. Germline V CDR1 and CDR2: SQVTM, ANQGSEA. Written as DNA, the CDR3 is TGCAGCGTTGTGGGGAGGGGGACACCAGAAGTCTACAATGAGCAGTTCTTC. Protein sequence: CSVVGRGTPEVYNEQFF.

This CDR3 is CSVETPNSYEQYF. The CDR3 DNA is TGCAGCGTTGAGACTCCGAACTCCTACGAGCAGTACTTC. The chain employs TRBV29-1 and TRBJ2-7, with D unclear. Germline V gene lookup returns CDR1 SQVTM and CDR2 ANQGSEA. The CDR3 is 13 residues long. V lost 3 bases, J lost 0 bases, and 9 bases lay in between.

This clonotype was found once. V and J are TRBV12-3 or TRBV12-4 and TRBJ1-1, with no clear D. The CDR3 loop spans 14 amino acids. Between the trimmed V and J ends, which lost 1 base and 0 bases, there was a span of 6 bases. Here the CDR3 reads CASSLEVMNTEAFF. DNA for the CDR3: TGTGCCAGCAGTTTAGAGGTAATGAACACTGAAGCTTTCTTT.

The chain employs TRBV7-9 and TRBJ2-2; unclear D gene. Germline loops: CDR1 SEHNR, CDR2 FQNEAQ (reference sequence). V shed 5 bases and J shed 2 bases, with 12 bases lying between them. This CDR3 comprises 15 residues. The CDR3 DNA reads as TGTGCCAGCAGCCCACTGACAAGAAACACCGGGGAGCTGTTTTTT. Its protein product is CASSPLTRNTGELFF.

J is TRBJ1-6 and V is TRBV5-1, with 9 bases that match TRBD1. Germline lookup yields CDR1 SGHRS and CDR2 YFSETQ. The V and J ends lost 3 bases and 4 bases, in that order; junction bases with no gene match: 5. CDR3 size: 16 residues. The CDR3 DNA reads TGCGCCAGCAGCTATACCGGGACAGGGTATAATTCACCCCTCCACTTT. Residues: CASSYTGTGYNSPLHF. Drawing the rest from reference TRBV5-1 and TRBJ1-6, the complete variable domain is KAGVTQTPRYLIKTRGQQVTLSCSPISGHRSVSWYQQTPGQGLQFLFEYFSETQRNKGNFPGRFSGRQFSNSRSEMNVSTLELGDSALYLCASSYTGTGYNSPLHFGNGTRLTVT.

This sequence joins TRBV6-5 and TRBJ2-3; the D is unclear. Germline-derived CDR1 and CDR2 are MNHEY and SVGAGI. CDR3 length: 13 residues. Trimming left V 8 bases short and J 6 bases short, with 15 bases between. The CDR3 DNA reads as TGTGCCAGCTCTATGGGCCTCCCCGATACGCAGTATTTT. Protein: CASSMGLPDTQYF.

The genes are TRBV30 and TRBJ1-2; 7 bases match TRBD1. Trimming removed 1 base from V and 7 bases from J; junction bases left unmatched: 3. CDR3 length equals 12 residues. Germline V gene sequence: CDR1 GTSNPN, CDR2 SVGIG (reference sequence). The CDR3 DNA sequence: TGTGCCTGGAGTGCGACAGGGCCTGGCTACACCTTC. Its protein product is CAWSATGPGYTF.

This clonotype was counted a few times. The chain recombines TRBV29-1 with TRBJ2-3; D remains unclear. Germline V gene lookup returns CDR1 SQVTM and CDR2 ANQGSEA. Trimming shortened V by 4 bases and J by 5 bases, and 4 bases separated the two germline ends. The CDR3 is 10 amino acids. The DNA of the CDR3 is TGCAGCGTTGTGGTAGATACGCAGTATTTT. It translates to CSVVVDTQYF.

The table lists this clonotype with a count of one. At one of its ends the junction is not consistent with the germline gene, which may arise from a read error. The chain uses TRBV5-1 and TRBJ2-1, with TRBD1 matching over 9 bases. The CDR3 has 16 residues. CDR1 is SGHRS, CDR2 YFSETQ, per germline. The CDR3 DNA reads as TGCGCCAGCAGCTTGGCCACCGGGACAGGGCGGCATGAGCAGCTCTTC. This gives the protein CASSLATGTGRHEQLF.

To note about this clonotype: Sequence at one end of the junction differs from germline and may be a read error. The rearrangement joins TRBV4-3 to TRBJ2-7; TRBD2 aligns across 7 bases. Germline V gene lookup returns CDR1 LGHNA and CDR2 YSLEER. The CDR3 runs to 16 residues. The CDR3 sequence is CASSQPPGGRANEQYF. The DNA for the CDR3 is TGTGCCAGCAGCCAGCCGCCGGGAGGACGGGCAAACGAGCAGTACTTC.

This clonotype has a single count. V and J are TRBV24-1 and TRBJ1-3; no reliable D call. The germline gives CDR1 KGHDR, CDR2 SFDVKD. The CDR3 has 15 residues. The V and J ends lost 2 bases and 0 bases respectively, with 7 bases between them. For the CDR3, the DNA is TGTGCCACCAGTGATTACCGGTTCTCTGGAAACACCATATATTTT. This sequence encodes CATSDYRFSGNTIYF.

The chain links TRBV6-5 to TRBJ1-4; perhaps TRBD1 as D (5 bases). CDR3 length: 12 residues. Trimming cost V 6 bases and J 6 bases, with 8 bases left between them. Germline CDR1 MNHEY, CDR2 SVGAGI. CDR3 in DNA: TGTGCCAGCAGCGGGGCGGATGAAAAACTGTTTTTT. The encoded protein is CASSGADEKLFF.

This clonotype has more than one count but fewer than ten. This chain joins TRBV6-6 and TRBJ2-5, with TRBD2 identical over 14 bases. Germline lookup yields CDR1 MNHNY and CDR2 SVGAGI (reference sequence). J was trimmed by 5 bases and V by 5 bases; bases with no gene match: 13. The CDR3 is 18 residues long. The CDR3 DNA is TGTGCCAGCAGTACCACCCGACTAGCGGGAGGGCCTTGGGAGACCCAGTACTTC. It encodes CASSTTRLAGGPWETQYF.

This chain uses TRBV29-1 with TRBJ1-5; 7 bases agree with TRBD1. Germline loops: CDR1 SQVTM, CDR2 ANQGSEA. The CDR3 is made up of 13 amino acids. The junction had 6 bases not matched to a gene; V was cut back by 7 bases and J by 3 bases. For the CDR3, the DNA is TGCAGCGCCCGACAGGGAAACAATCAGCCCCAGCATTTT. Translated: CSARQGNNQPQHF.

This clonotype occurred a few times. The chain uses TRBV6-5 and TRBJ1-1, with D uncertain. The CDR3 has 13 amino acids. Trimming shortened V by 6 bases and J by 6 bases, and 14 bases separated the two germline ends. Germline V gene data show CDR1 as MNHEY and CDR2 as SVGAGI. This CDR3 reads CASRARNFAEAFF. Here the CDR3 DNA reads TGTGCCAGCAGGGCTCGCAATTTTGCTGAAGCTTTCTTT.

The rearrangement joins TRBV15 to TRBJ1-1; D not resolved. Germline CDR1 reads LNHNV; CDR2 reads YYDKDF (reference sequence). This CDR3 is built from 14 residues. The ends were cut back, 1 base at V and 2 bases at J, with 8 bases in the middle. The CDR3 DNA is TGTGCCACCAGCAGAGCGGACCGCAACACTGAAGCTTTCTTT. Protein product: CATSRADRNTEAFF.

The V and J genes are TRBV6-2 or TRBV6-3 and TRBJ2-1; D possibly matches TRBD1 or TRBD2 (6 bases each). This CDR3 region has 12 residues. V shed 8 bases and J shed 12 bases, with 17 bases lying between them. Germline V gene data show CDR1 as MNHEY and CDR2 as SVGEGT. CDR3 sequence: CASAGLQGGQFF. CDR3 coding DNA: TGTGCCAGCGCAGGCCTACAGGGAGGGCAGTTCTTC.

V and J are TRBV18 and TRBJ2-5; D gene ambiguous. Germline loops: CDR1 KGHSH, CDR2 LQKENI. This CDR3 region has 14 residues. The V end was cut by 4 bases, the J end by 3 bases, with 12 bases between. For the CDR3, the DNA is TGTGCCAGCTCACAAGGACCCGGAGAAGAGACCCAGTACTTC. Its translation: CASSQGPGEETQYF.

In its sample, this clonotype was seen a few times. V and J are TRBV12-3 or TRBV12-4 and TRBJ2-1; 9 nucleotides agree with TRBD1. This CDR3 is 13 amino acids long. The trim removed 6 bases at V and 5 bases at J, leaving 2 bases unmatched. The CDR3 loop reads CASRGTGNNEQFF. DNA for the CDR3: TGTGCCAGCAGGGGGACAGGGAACAATGAGCAGTTCTTC.

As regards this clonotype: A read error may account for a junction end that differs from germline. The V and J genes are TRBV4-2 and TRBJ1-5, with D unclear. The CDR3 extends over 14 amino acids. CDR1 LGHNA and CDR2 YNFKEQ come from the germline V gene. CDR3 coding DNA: TGCGCCAGCAGCCAAGATTCCAGAGGGCAGCCCCAGCATTTT. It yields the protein CASSQDSRGQPQHF.

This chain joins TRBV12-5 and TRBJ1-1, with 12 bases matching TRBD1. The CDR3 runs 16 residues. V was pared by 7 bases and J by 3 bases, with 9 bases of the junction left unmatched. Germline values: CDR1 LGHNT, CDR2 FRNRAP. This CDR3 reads CASDSPGQGADTEAFF. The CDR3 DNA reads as TGTGCTAGTGACTCTCCGGGACAGGGGGCCGACACTGAAGCTTTCTTT.

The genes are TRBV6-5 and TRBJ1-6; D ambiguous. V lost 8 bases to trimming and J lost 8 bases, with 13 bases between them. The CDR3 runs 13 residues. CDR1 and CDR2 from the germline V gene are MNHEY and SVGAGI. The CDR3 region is CASARKWDSPLHF. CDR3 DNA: TGTGCCAGCGCTAGGAAATGGGATTCACCCCTCCACTTT.

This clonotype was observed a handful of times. The CDR3 DNA sequence: TGTGCCAGCACTGGACAGAAAACATGGGGCACTGAAGCTTTCTTT. Translation gives CASTGQKTWGTEAFF. The V and J genes are TRBV6-2 or TRBV6-3 and TRBJ1-1, with a weak D call TRBD1 (6 bases). The CDR3 covers 15 residues. CDR1 is MNHEY and CDR2 is SVGEGT in the germline V gene. Deletions cut 7 bases from V and 4 bases from J, with 19 bases between.